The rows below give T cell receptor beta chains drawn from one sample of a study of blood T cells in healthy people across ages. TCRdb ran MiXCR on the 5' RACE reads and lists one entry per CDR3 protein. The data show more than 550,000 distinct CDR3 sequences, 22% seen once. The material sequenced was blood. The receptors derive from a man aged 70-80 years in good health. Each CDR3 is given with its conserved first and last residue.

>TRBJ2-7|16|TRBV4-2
CASSQDPGQGYGEQYF
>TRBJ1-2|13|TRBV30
CAWSVWESRGYTF
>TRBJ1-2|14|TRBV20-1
CSARDRRALYGYTF
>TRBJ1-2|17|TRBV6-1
CASRATGPRWNNYGYTF
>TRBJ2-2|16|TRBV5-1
CASRTSSGGRTGELFF
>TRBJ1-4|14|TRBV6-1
CASSTRDRLEKLFF
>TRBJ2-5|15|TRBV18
CASSPQGRKQETQYF
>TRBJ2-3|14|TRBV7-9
CASSSLTREDTQYF
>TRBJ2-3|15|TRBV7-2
CASSLTSGSGHTQYF
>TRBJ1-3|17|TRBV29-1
CSVVGHGDSKSGNTIYF
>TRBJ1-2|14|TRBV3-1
CASSQRQGIYGYTF
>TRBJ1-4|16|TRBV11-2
CASSLGQGTTNEKLFF
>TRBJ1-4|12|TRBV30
CAWSGSGEKLFF
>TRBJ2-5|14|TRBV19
CASSILGSQETQYF
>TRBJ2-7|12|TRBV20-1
CSARRDDTGQYF
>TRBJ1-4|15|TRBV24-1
CATSFGHPTNEKLFF
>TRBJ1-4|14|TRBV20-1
CSAPDGRGNEKLFF
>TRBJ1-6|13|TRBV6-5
CAACRSYNSPLHF
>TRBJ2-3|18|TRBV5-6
CASSLQRAGQGYADTQYF
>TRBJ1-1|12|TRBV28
CASTPPYTEAFF
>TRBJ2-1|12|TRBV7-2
CASSHTYNEQFF
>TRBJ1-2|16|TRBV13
CASSFGRSTTNYGYTF
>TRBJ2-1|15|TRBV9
CASSPRTGGYNEQFF
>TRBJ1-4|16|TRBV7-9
CASSLFFRTTNEKLFF
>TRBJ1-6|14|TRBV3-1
CASSQVQGNSPLHF
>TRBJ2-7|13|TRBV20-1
CSAARDRGHEQYF
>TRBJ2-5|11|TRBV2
CASVRDVTQYF
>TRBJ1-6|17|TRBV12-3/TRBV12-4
CASSSDGGLSYNSPLHF
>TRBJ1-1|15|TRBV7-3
CASSMAGGGFEEAFF
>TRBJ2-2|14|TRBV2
CASSRESNTGELFF
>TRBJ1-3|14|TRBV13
CASSAFGPSAAIYF
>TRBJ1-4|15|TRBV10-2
CASRPVAATNEKLFF
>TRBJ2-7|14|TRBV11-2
CASSLGPPAYEQYF
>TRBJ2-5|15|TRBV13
CASSRRDRLQETQYF
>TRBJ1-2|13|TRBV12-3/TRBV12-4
CASSFGRDYGYTF
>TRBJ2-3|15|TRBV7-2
CASSLRGLDTDTQYF
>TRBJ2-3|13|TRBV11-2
CASSWTVADTQYF
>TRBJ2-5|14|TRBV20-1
CSARAQDFLWTQYF
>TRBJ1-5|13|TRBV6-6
CVTNRGFDQPQHF
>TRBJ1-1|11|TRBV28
CASSTHREAFF
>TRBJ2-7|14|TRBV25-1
CASSEWGGKYEQYF
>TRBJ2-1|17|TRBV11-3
CASSLYYSTRSYNEQFF
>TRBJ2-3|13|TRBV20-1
CSALQGITDTQYF
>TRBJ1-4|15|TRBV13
CASSQQGGLGEKLFF